These 11 T cell receptor beta chains came from one sample sequenced in a study of blood T cell repertoires in COVID-19. The data were produced by immunoSEQ multiplex PCR, yet TCRdb's version contains in-frame clones alone and is incomplete. The sample consists of about 420,000 clones, approximately 90% of them appearing once. The material sequenced was peripheral blood. The origin of the receptors is a man in his late teens or twenties with COVID-19, enrolled during active disease.

This chain links TRBV11-2 with TRBJ2-2, with 7 bases matching TRBD2. Germline V gene lookup returns CDR1 SGHAT and CDR2 FQNNGV. V lost 4 bases and J lost 0; bases outside the gene matches: 5. The CDR3 consists of 16 residues. The CDR3 reads CASSSPSGANTGELFF. In nucleotides, the CDR3 is TGTGCCAGCAGCTCTCCTAGCGGAGCGAACACCGGGGAGCTGTTTTTT.

This clone was seen only a few times. The J gene is TRBJ2-5, the V gene TRBV15; D is unclear. CDR1 is LNHNV and CDR2 is YYDKDF in the germline V gene (reference sequence). The CDR3 runs to 14 residues. Trimming removed 2 bases at V and 3 bases at J, with 10 bases between. The CDR3 DNA follows: TGTGCCACCAGCAGAAATCGACGGGAAGAGACCCAGTACTTC. Translated: CATSRNRREETQYF.

The CDR3 sequence: CASSQEAGGGWNEQFF. The DNA of the CDR3 is TGCGCCAGCAGCCAAGAAGCGGGAGGCGGTTGGAATGAGCAGTTCTTC. The chain uses TRBV4-1 and TRBJ2-1; 9 nucleotides line up with TRBD2. CDR3 size: 16 residues. Trimming took 0 bases from V and 7 from J; bases not matched to a gene: 7. Germline CDR1 MGHRA, CDR2 YSYEKL.

The V call is TRBV6-5, the J call TRBJ2-3; D is unclear. The CDR3 contains 13 residues. Germline V gene data show CDR1 as MNHEY and CDR2 as SVGAGI. Between the trimmed V and J ends, which lost 7 bases and 6 bases, there was a span of 14 bases. The CDR3 spells CASNPRLVDTQYF. The CDR3 DNA reads as TGTGCCAGCAACCCACGGTTGGTGGATACGCAGTATTTT.

V usage is TRBV5-4 and J usage is TRBJ2-1; TRBD2 agrees at 8 bases. CDR3 length: 14 residues. Losses at the gene ends were 2 bases for V and 10 bases for J; bases not matched to a gene: 8. Germline assignment: CDR1 SGHNT and CDR2 YYREEE (reference sequence). The CDR3 sequence is CASSFGTRGGEQFF. In DNA, the CDR3 is TGTGCCAGCAGCTTCGGGACTAGGGGTGGGGAGCAGTTCTTC.

DNA for the CDR3: TGCGCCAGCAGCTTGGTGGCGGGGGGGCCAAACAATGAGCAGTTCTTC. Residues: CASSLVAGGPNNEQFF. This chain uses TRBV5-1 with TRBJ2-1; 9 nucleotides agree with TRBD2. V lost 0 bases and J lost 5; bases outside the gene matches: 6. Germline V gene sequence: CDR1 SGHRS, CDR2 YFSETQ. This CDR3 comprises 16 residues.

The chain links TRBV30 to TRBJ1-1; tentatively, D is TRBD1 (5 bases). Germline V gene lookup returns CDR1 GTSNPN and CDR2 SVGIG (reference sequence). The CDR3 covers 13 residues. V was trimmed by 0 bases and J by 1 base, leaving 6 bases between them. The CDR3: CAWSVGQNTEAFF. CDR3 in DNA: TGTGCCTGGAGTGTTGGACAGAACACTGAAGCTTTCTTT.

The chain recombines TRBV18 with TRBJ2-2, with TRBD1 matching over 10 bases. The CDR3 totals 15 residues. V gave up 2 bases and J gave up 5 bases; unmatched junction bases: 2. Germline lookup yields CDR1 KGHSH and CDR2 LQKENI. CDR3 loop: CASSPGTGVTGELFF. CDR3 DNA: TGTGCCAGCTCACCAGGGACAGGGGTGACCGGGGAGCTGTTTTTT.

This chain joins TRBV7-8 and TRBJ2-7; 8 bases fit TRBD1. Unmatched junction bases numbered 10, after V lost 5 bases and J lost 4 bases. Germline V lookup: CDR1 SGHVS, CDR2 FQNEAQ. This CDR3 is built from 15 residues. The CDR3 nucleotides read TGTGCCAGCAGCACACCCCCCAGGGGGCAGTACGAGCAGTACTTC. Translated, it gives CASSTPPRGQYEQYF.

The chain employs TRBV10-3 and TRBJ2-2; D might be TRBD2 (5 bases). The CDR3 has 17 amino acids. The germline V and J ends were trimmed by 4 bases and 0 bases, with 15 bases remaining between them. CDR1 and CDR2 from the germline V gene are ENHRY and SYGVKD. The CDR3 sequence: CAISGRIRFTNTGELFF. CDR3 in DNA: TGTGCCATCAGTGGGAGGATCAGGTTTACGAACACCGGGGAGCTGTTTTTT.

V and J are TRBV19 and TRBJ2-4; 13 bases agree with TRBD2. Losses at the gene ends were 5 bases for V and 3 bases for J; bases not matched to a gene: 16. CDR1 and CDR2 from the germline V gene are LNHDA and SQIVND (reference sequence). This CDR3 is built from 20 residues. Written as DNA, the CDR3 is TGTGCCAGTAGTCCGCTCCTGACTAGCGGGAGGTCCCTTAGCAAAAACATTCAGTACTTC. Translating gives CASSPLLTSGRSLSKNIQYF.